This T cell receptor beta chain was recorded in a study of HIV-infected patients and healthy controls. TCRdb itself ran the 5' RACE reads through MiXCR, one entry per CDR3 protein. The sample gives some 70,000 distinct CDR3 sequences, about a fifth of which show up once; 1.4% to 1.5% is in the top ten. The V gene end was trimmed by 7 bases and the J gene end by 7 bases; junction bases not matched to a gene: 9. In germline, CDR1 is SQVTM, CDR2 ANQGSEA. The CDR3 is made up of 13 amino acids. The V call is TRBV29-1, the J call TRBJ2-5; 10 bases fit TRBD1. Source material: CD4+ T cells from blood. The clonotype originates from a human donor in good health. The CDR3 protein is CSGRDRGRGTQYF. DNA of the CDR3: TGCAGCGGTCGGGACAGGGGACGTGGGACCCAGTACTTC.